The source of this T cell receptor (beta chain) is a study of siplizumab effects on memory and regulatory T cells. V gave up 0 bases and J gave up 1 base, with 12 bases separating them. There are 16 residues in the CDR3. CDR1 and CDR2 (germline): WNHNN, SYGVQD (reference sequence). TCRdb keeps only in-frame clones here, not all; method: immunoSEQ multiplex PCR. Of under 800 clones listed, about three fifths were seen once; the top ten hold around 14%. The mixed lymphocyte reaction cells underwent coculture at 37°C for five to six days. About this clone: What it recognizes is unknown.

This chain connects TRBV10-1 to TRBJ1-1; a possible D gene is TRBD1 (6 bases). This clonotype was sampled from a human donor in good health; the cells came from an allogeneic mixed lymphocyte reaction. The sample comprised CFSE-low (dividing) CD4+ T cells sorted from an allogeneic mixed lymphocyte reaction. This CDR3 is CASSESRGMGNTEAFF. The CDR3 DNA sequence: TGCGCCAGCAGTGAGTCGAGGGGGATGGGGAACACTGAAGCTTTCTTT.